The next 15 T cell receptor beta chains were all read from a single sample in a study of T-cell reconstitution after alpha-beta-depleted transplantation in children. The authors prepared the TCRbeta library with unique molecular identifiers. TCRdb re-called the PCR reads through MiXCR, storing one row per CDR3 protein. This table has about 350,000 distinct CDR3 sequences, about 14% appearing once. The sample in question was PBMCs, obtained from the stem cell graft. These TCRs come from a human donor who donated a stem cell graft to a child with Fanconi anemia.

The CDR3 sequence: CSVRQGAGGPQHF. CDR3 DNA sequence: TGCAGCGTTCGCCAGGGGGCTGGGGGGCCCCAGCATTTT. The chain joins TRBV29-1 to TRBJ1-5, with 8 bases lining up with TRBD1. The CDR3 is 13 amino acids. From germline, CDR1 is SQVTM and CDR2 ANQGSEA. V dropped 5 bases and J dropped 9; count of bases not matched to a gene: 9.

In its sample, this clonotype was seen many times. CDR3 nucleotide sequence: TGTGCCAGCAGTCGTTACAGGGAAGTTGGAAACACCATATATTTT. It translates to CASSRYREVGNTIYF. This chain joins TRBV6-5 and TRBJ1-3; D possibly corresponds to TRBD1 (6 bases). Germline V gene sequence: CDR1 MNHEY, CDR2 SVGAGI. V was cut by 5 bases and J by 3 bases, with 14 bases left in between. The CDR3 is 15 residues long.

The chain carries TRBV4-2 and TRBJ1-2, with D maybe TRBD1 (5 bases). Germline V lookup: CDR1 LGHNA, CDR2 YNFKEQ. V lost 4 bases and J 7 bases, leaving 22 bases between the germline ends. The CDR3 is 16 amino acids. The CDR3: CASSLYLGQGRVGYTF. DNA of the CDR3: TGTGCCAGCAGCCTCTACTTGGGCCAGGGTAGGGTTGGCTACACCTTC.

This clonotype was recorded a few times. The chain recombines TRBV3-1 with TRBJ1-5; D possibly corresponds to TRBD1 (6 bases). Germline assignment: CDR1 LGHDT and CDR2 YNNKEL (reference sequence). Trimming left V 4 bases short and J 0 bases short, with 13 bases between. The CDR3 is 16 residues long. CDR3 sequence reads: CASSLSGTLSNQPQHF. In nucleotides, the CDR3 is TGTGCCAGCAGCCTTTCCGGGACACTTAGCAATCAGCCCCAGCATTTT.

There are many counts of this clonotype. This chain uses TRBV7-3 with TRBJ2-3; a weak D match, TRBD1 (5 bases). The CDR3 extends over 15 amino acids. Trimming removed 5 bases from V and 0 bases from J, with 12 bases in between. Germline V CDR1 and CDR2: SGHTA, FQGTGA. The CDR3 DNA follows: TGTGCCAGCAGCGACAGTGGATCTAGCACAGATACGCAGTATTTT. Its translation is CASSDSGSSTDTQYF.

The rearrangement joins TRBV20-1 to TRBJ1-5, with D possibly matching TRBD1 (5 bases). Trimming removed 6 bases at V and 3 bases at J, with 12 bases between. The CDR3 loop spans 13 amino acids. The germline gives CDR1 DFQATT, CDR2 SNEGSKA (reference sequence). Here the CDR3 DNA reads TGCAGTGCCTGGGCAGGGCTCAATCAGCCCCAGCATTTT. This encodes CSAWAGLNQPQHF.

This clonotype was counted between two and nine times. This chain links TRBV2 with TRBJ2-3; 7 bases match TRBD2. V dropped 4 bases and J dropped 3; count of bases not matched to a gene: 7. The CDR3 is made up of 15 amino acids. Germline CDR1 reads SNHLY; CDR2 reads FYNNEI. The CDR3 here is CASSGRAGDTDTQYF. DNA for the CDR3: TGTGCCAGCAGTGGGCGCGCGGGGGATACAGATACGCAGTATTTT. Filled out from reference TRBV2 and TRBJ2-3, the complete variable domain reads EPEVTQTPSHQVTQMGQEVILRCVPISNHLYFYWYRQILGQKVEFLVSFYNNEISEKSEIFDDQFSVERPDGSNFTLKIRSTKLEDSAMYFCASSGRAGDTDTQYFGPGTRLTVL.

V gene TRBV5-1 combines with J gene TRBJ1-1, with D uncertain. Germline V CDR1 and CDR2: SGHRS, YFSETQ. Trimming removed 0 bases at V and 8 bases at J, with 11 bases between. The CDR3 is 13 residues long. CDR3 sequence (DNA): TGCGCCAGCAGCTTGGCGGGCAGCGGGGAAGCTTTCTTT. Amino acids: CASSLAGSGEAFF.

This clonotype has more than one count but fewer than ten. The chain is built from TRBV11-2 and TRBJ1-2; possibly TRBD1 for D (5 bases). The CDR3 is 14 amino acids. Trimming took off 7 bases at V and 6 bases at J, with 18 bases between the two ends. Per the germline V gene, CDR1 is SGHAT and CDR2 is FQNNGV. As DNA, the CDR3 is TGTGCCAGCACGCTGTTAAGGGAAGGGGATGGCTACACCTTC. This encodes CASTLLREGDGYTF.

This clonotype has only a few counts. The chain's CDR3 is CASSLGSDGQQETQYF. The CDR3 nucleotides are TGTGCCAGCAGCCTAGGGTCCGACGGCCAGCAAGAGACCCAGTACTTC. V is TRBV11-3 and J is TRBJ2-5; no definite D call. Germline V gene sequence: CDR1 SGHNT, CDR2 YENEEA. Trimming removed 5 bases from V and 2 bases from J, with 18 bases in between. The CDR3 spans 16 residues.

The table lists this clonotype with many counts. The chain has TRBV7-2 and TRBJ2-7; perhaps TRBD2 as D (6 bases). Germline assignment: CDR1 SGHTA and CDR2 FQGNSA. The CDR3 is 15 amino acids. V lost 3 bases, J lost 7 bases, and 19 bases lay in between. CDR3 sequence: CASSLEPGLALEQYF. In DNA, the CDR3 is TGTGCCAGCAGCTTGGAACCGGGACTGGCTTTAGAGCAGTACTTC.

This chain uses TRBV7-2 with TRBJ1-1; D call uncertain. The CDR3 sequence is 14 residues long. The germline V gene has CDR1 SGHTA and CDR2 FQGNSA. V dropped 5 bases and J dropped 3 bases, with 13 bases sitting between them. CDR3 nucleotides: TGTGCCAGCAGCCTTACAGAGAAGGACACTGAAGCTTTCTTT. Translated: CASSLTEKDTEAFF.

In DNA, the CDR3 is TGTGCCAGCAGCCCAGTCGGGACAGGGTTAGCTTTCTTT. Its translation is CASSPVGTGLAFF. V is TRBV7-9 and J is TRBJ1-1; 9 bases line up with TRBD1. Germline-derived CDR1 and CDR2 are SEHNR and FQNEAQ (reference sequence). Trimming removed 5 bases from V and 10 bases from J; junction bases left unmatched: 8. This CDR3 is built from 13 residues. The whole variable domain, remainder taken from reference TRBV7-9 and TRBJ1-1, is DTGVSQNPRHKITKRGQNVTFRCDPISEHNRLYWYRQTLGQGPEFLTYFQNEAQLEKSRLLSDRFSAERPKGSFSTLEIQRTEQGDSAMYLCASSPVGTGLAFFGQGTRLTVV.

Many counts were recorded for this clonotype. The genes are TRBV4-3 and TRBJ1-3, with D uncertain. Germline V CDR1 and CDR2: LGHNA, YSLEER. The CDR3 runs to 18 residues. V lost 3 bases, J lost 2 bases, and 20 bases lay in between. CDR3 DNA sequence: TGCGCCAGCAGCCACGCAATCCTACCAGAGGGTGCTGGAAACACCATATATTTT. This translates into CASSHAILPEGAGNTIYF.

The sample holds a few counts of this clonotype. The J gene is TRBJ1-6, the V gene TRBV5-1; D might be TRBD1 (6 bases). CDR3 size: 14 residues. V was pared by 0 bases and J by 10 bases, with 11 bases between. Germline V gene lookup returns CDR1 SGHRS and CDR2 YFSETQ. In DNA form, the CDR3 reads TGCGCCAGCAGCTTGGGGGACACCGGATCACCCCTCCACTTT. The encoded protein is CASSLGDTGSPLHF.